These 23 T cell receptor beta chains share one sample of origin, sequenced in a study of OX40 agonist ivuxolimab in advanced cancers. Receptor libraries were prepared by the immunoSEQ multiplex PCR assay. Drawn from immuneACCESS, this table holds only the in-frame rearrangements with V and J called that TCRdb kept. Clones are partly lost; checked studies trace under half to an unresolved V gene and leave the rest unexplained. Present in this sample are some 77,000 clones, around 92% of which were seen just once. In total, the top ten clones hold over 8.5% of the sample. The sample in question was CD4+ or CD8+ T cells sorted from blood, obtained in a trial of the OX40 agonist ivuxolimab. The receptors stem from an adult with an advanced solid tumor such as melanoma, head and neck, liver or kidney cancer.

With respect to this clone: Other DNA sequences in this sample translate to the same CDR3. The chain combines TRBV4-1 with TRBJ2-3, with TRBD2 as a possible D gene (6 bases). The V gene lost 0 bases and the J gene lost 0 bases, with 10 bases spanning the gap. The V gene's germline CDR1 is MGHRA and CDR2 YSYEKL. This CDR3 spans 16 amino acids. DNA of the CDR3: TGCGCCAGCAGCCAAGACGGGGGTCTTAGCACAGATACGCAGTATTTT. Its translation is CASSQDGGLSTDTQYF.

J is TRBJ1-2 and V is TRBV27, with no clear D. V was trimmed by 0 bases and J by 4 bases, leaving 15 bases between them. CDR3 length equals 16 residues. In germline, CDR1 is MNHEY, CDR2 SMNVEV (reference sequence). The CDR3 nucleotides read TGTGCCAGCAGTTTATCGATCGGGGAGGTTTCCTATGGCTACACCTTC. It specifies CASSLSIGEVSYGYTF.

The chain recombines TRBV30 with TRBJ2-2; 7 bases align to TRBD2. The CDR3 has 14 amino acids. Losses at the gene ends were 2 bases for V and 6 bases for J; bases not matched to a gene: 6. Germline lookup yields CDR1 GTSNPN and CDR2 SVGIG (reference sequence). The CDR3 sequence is CAWSHLGGAGELFF. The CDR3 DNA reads TGTGCCTGGAGTCACCTTGGGGGGGCCGGGGAGCTGTTTTTT.

CDR3 amino acids: CASSYSLEAPRGQYF. The CDR3 nucleotides read TGTGCCAGCAGTTACTCTCTCGAGGCTCCTCGGGGGCAGTACTTC. The chain links TRBV6-6 to TRBJ2-7; D is possibly TRBD2 (5 bases). Germline loops: CDR1 MNHNY, CDR2 SVGAGI (reference sequence). Deletions cut 0 bases from V and 9 bases from J, with 18 bases between. The CDR3 covers 15 residues.

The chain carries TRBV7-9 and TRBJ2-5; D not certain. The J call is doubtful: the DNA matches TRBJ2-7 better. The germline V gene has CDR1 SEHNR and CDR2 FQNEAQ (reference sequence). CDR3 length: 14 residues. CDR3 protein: CASSLVGLDYEQYF. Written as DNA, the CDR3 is TGTGCCAGCAGCTTAGTCGGGCTAGACTACGAGCAGTACTTC.

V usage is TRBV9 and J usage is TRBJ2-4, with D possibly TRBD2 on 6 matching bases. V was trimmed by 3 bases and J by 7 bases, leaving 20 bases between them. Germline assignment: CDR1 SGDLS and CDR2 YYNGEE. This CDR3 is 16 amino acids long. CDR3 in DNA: TGTGCCAGCAGCGCCCCGGGCCGGGGGTTAGGGAACATTCAGTACTTC. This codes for CASSAPGRGLGNIQYF.

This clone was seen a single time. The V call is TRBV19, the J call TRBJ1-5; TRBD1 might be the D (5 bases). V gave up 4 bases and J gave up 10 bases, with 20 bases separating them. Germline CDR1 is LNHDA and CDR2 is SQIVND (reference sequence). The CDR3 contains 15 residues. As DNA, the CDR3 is TGTGCCAGTAGTACAATAAGAGGGCAGGGTTCTCCCCAGCATTTT. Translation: CASSTIRGQGSPQHF.

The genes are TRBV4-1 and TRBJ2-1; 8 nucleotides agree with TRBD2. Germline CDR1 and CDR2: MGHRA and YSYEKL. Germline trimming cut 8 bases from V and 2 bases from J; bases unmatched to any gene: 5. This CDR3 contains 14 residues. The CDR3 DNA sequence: TGCGCCAGCTCCCGGACTAGCCCCTACAATGAGCAGTTCTTC. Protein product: CASSRTSPYNEQFF.

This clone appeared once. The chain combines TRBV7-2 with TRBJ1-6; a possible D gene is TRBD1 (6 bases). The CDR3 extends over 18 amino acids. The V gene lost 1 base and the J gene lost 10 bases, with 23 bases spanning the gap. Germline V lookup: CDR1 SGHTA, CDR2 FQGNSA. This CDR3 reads CASSLGWGALGLGSPLHF. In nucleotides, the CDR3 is TGTGCCAGCAGCTTAGGATGGGGGGCGTTGGGTCTGGGCTCACCCCTCCACTTT.

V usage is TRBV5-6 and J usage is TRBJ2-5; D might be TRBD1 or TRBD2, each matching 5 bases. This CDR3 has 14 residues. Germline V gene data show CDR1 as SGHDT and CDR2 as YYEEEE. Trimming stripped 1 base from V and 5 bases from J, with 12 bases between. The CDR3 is CASSLNGGWETQYF. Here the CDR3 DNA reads TGTGCCAGCAGCTTGAATGGGGGTTGGGAGACCCAGTACTTC.

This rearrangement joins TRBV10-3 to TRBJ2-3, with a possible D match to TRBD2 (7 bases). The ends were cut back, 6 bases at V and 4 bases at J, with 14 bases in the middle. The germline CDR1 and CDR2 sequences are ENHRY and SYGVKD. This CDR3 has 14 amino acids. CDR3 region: CAIRGGGYPDTQYF. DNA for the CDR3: TGTGCCATCAGAGGGGGAGGGTACCCAGATACGCAGTATTTT.

The CDR3 is CASSLLVTGGLNSPLHF. Here the CDR3 DNA reads TGTGCCAGCAGTTTATTGGTGACAGGGGGTTTAAATTCACCCCTCCACTTT. This chain links TRBV27 with TRBJ1-6; 9 bases map to TRBD1. From germline, CDR1 is MNHEY and CDR2 SMNVEV (reference sequence). CDR3 length equals 17 residues. J gave up 7 bases and V 1 base, and 8 bases lay outside the gene matches.

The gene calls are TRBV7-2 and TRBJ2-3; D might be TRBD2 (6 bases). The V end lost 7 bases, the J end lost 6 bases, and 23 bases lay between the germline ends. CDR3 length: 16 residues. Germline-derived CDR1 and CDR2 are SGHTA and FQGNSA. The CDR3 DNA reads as TGTGCCAGCACCTTTAATCATGGAGGGGAACAGGATACGCAGTATTTT. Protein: CASTFNHGGEQDTQYF.

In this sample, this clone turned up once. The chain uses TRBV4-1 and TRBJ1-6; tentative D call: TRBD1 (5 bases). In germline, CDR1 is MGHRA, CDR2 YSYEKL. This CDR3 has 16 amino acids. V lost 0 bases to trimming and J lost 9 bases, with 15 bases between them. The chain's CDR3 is CASSQEQGVLGSPLHF. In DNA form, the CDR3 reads TGCGCCAGCAGCCAAGAGCAGGGAGTTTTAGGTTCACCCCTCCACTTT.

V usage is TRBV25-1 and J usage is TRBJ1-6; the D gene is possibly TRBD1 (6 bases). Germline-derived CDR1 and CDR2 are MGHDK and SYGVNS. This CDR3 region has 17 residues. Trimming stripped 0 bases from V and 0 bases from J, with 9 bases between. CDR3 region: CASSEYGGPSYNSPLHF. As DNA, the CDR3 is TGTGCCAGCAGTGAATACGGGGGCCCCTCCTATAATTCACCCCTCCACTTT.

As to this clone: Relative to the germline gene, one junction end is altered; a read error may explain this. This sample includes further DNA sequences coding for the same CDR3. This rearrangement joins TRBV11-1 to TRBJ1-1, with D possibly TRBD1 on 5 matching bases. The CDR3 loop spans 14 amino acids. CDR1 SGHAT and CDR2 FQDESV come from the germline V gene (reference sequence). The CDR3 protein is CASSLSTGHTEAFF. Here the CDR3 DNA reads TGCGCCAGCAGTCTCAGCACAGGACACACTGAAGCTTTCTTT.

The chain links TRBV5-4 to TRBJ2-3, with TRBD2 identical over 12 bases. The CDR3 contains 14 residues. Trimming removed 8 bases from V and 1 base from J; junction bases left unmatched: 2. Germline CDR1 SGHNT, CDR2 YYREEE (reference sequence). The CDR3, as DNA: TGTGCCAGTTGGACTAGCGGGGGCACAGATACGCAGTATTTT. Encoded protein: CASWTSGGTDTQYF.

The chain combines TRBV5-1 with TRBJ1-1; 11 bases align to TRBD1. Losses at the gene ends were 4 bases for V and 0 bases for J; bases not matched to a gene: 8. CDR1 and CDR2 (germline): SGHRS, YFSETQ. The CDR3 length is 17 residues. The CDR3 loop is CASSLRTGGVMNTEAFF. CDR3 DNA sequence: TGCGCCAGCAGCCTGAGGACAGGGGGCGTAATGAACACTGAAGCTTTCTTT.

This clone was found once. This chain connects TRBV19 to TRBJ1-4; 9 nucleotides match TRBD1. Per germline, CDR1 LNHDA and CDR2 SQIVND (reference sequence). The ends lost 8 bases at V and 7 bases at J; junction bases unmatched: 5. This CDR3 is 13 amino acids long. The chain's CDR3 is CASRDRESEKLFF. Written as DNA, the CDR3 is TGTGCCAGTCGGGACAGGGAAAGTGAAAAACTGTTTTTT.

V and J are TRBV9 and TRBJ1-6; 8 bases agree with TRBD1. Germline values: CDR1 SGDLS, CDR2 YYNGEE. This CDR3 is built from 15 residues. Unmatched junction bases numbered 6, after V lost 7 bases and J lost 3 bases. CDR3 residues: CASDPGQGYNSPLHF. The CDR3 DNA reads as TGTGCCAGCGATCCAGGACAGGGCTATAATTCACCCCTCCACTTT.

CDR3 region: CASSQGTFSTDTQYF. The CDR3 region has the DNA TGCGCCAGCAGCCAAGGAACCTTCAGCACAGATACGCAGTATTTT. The genes are TRBV4-3 and TRBJ2-3; D remains ambiguous. There are 15 residues in the CDR3. Germline CDR1 reads LGHNA; CDR2 reads YSLEER. Trimming stripped 1 base from V and 0 bases from J, with 8 bases between.

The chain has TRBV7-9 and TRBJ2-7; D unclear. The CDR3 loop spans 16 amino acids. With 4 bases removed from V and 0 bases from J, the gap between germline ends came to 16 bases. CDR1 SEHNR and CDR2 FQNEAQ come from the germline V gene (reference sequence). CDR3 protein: CASSSRQARISYEQYF. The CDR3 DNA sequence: TGTGCCAGCAGCTCGAGACAAGCAAGAATCTCCTACGAGCAGTACTTC.

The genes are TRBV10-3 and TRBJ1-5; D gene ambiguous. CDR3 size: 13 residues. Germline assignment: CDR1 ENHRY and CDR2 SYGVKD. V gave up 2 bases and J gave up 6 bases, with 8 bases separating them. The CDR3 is CAISEDVSQPQHF. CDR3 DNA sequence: TGTGCCATCAGTGAGGATGTCAGTCAGCCCCAGCATTTT.